This section outlines one T cell receptor (beta chain) sequence together with its context. No antigen is known for it. The data originate from a study of CD8+CD57+ T cells in acquired aplastic anemia. Broader study findings: The CD8+CD57+ cells of patients were less diverse than their total CD4+ and CD8+ pools.

Genomic DNA templated the TCR beta VDJ and CDR3 profiling. TCRdb recomputed calls from the reads with MiXCR, one row per CDR3 protein. The sample consists of 15,000 to 25,000 distinct CDR3 sequences, about 40% of them appearing once. Sequencing involved patients with CD8+CD57+ cell expansion previously shown by flow cytometry. The CDR3 is made up of 16 amino acids. The germline V and J ends were trimmed by 6 bases and 0 bases, with 18 bases remaining between them. Germline CDR1 is MDHEN and CDR2 is SYDVKM. Material for sequencing was CD8+CD57+ T cells sorted from PBMCs. Subset reported: bead-enriched CD8+CD57+ effector memory T cells from SAA patients. The chain combines TRBV28 with TRBJ2-7, with D tentatively TRBD1 or TRBD2 (6 bases each). The origin of this receptor is a human donor with aplastic anemia. The DNA of the CDR3 is TGTGCCAGCAGGGGGGGCGGCATCAGGAGCTCCTACGAGCAGTACTTC. Translated: CASRGGGIRSSYEQYF.